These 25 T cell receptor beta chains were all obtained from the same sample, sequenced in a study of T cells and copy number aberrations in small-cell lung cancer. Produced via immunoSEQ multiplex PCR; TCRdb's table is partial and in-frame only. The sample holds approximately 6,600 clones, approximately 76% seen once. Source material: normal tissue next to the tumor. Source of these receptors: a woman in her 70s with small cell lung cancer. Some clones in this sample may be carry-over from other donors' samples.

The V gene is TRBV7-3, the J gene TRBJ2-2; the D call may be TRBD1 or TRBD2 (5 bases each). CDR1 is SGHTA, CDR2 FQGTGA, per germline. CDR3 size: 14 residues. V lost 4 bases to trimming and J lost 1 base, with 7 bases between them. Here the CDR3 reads CASSYGGNTGELFF. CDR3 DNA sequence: TGTGCCAGCAGCTATGGGGGGAACACCGGGGAGCTGTTTTTT.

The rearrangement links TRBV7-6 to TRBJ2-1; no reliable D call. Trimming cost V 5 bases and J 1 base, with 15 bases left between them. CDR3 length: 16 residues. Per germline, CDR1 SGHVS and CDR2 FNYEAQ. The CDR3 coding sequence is TGTGCCAGCAGCCCACCTCGGGCTAGTTCCTACAATGAGCAGTTCTTC. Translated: CASSPPRASSYNEQFF.

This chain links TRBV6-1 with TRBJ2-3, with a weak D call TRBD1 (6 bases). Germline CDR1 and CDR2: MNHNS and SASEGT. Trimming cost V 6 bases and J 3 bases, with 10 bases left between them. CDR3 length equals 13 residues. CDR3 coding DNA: TGTGCCAGCAGCGGACAGTTTACAGATACGCAGTATTTT. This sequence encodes CASSGQFTDTQYF.

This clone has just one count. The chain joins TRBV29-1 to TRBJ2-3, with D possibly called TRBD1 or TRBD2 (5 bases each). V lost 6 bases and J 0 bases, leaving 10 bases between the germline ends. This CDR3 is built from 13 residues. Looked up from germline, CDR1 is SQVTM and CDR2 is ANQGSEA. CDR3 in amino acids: CSVPGRSTDTQYF. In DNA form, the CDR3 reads TGCAGCGTCCCGGGACGTAGCACAGATACGCAGTATTTT.

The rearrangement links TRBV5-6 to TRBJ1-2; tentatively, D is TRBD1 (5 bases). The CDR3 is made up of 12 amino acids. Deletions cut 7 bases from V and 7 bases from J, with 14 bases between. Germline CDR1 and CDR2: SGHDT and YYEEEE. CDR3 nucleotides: TGTGCCAGCTGGGGCGGACTTTCTGGCTACACCTTC. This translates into CASWGGLSGYTF.

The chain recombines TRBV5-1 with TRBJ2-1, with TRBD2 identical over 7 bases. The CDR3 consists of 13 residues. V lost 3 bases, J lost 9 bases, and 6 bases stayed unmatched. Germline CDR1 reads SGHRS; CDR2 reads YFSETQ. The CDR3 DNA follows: TGCGCCAGCAGCTCAGGACTAGGAGCTGAGCAGTTCTTC. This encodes CASSSGLGAEQFF. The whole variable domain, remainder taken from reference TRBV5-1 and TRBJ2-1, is KAGVTQTPRYLIKTRGQQVTLSCSPISGHRSVSWYQQTPGQGLQFLFEYFSETQRNKGNFPGRFSGRQFSNSRSEMNVSTLELGDSALYLCASSSGLGAEQFFGPGTRLTVL.

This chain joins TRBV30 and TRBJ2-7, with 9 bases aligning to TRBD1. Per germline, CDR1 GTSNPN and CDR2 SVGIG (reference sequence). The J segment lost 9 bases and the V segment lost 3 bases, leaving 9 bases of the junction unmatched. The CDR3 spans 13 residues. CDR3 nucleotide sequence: TGTGCCTGGAGGCCGGGACAGGGATCCGCGCAGTACTTC. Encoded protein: CAWRPGQGSAQYF.

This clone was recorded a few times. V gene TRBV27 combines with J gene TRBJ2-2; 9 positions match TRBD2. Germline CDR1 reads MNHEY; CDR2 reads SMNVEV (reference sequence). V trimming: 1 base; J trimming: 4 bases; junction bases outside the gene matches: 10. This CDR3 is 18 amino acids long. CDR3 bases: TGTGCCAGCAGTTTATGGGCGGGGGGGGACAGAAGCACCGGGGAGCTGTTTTTT. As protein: CASSLWAGGDRSTGELFF.

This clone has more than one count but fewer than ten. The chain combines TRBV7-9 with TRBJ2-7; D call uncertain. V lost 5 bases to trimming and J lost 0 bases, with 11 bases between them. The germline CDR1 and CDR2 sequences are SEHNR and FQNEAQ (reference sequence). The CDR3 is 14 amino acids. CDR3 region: CASSLPGSSYEQYF. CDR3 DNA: TGTGCCAGCAGCCTCCCGGGTAGCTCCTACGAGCAGTACTTC.

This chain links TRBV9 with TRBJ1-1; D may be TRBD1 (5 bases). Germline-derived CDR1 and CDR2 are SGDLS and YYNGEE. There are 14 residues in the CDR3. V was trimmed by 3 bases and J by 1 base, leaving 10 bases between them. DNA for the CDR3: TGTGCCAGCAGCGGAGGGACTCCGAACACTGAAGCTTTCTTT. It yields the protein CASSGGTPNTEAFF. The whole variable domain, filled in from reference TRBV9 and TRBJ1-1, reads DSGVTQTPKHLITATGQRVTLRCSPRSGDLSVYWYQQSLDQGLQFLIQYYNGEERAKGNILERFSAQQFPDLHSELNLSSLELGDSALYFCASSGGTPNTEAFFGQGTRLTVV.

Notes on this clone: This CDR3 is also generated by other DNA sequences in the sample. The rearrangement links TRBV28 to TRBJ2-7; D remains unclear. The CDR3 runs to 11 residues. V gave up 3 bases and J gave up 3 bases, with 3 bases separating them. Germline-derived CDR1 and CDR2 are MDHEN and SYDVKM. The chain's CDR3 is CASSFLYEQYF. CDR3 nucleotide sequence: TGTGCCAGCAGTTTCCTCTACGAGCAGTACTTC.

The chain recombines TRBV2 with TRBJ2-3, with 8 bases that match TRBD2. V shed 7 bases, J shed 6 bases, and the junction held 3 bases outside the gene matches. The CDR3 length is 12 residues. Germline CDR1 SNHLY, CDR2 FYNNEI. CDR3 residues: CASTGREDTQYF. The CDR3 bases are TGTGCCAGCACCGGGAGGGAGGATACGCAGTATTTT. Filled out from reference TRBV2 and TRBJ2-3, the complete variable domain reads EPEVTQTPSHQVTQMGQEVILRCVPISNHLYFYWYRQILGQKVEFLVSFYNNEISEKSEIFDDQFSVERPDGSNFTLKIRSTKLEDSAMYFCASTGREDTQYFGPGTRLTVL.

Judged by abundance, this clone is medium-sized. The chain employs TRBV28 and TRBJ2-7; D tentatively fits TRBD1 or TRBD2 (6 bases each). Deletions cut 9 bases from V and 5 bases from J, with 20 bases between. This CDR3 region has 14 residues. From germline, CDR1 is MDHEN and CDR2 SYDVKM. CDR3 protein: CASRRQVGGHEQYF. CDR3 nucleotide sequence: TGTGCCAGTAGGCGCCAGGTGGGGGGCCACGAGCAGTACTTC. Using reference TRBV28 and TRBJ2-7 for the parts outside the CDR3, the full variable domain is DVKVTQSSRYLVKRTGEKVFLECVQDMDHENMFWYRQDPGLGLRLIYFSYDVKMKEKGDIPEGYSVSREKKERFSLILESASTNQTSMYLCASRRQVGGHEQYFGPGTRLTVT.

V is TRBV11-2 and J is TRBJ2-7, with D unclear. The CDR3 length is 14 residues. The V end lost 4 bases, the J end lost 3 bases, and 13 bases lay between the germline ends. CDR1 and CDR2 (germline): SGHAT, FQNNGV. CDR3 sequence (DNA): TGTGCCAGCAGCTCCGAACTTAAGGGCTACGAGCAGTACTTC. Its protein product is CASSSELKGYEQYF.

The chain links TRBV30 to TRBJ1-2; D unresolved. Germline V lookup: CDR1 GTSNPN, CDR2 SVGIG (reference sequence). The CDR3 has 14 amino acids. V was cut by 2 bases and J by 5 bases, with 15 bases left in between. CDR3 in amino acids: CAWSWEARAYGYTF. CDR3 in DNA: TGTGCCTGGAGTTGGGAGGCAAGAGCTTATGGCTACACCTTC.

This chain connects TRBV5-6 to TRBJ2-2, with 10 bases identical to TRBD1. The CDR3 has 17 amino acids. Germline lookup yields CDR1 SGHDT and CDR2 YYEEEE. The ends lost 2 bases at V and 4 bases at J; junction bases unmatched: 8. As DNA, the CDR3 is TGTGCCAGCAGCTTCCTCCGGGACAGGGGTATCACCGGGGAGCTGTTTTTT. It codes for CASSFLRDRGITGELFF.

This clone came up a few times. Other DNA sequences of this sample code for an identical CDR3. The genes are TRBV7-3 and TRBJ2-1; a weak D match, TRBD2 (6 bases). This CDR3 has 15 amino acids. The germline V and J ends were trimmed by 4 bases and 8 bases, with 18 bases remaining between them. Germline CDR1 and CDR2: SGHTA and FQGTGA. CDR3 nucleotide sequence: TGTGCCAGCAGCTCGTCCTCGGGAGCCAGCGATGAGCAGTTCTTC. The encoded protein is CASSSSSGASDEQFF. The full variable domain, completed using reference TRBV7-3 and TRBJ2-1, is GAGVSQTPSNKVTEKGKYVELRCDPISGHTALYWYRQSLGQGPEFLIYFQGTGAADDSGLPNDRFFAVRPEGSVSTLKIQRTERGDSAVYLCASSSSSGASDEQFFGPGTRLTVL.

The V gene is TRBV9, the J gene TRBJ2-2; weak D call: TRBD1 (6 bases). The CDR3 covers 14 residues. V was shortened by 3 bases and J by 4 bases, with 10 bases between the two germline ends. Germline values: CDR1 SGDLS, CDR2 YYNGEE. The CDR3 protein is CASSEQGSTGELFF. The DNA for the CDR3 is TGTGCCAGCAGCGAACAGGGCAGCACCGGGGAGCTGTTTTTT.

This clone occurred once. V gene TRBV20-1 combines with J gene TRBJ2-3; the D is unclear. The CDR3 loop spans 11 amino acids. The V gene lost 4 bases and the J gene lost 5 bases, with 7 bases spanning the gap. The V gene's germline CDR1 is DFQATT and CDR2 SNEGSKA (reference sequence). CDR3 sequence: CSAKLGDTQYF. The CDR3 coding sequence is TGCAGTGCTAAGCTTGGAGATACGCAGTATTTT.

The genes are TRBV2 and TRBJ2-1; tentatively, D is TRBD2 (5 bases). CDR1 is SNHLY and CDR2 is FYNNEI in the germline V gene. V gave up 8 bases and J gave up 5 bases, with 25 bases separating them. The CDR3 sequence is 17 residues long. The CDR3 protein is CASSEGPSWSAHNEQFF. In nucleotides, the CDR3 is TGTGCCAGCTCAGAGGGCCCTTCTTGGTCTGCGCACAATGAGCAGTTCTTC.

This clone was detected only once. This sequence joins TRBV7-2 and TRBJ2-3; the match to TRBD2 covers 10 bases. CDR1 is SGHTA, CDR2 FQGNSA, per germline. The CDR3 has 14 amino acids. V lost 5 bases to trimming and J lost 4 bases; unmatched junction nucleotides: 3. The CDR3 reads CASSRGLAADTQYF. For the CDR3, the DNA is TGTGCCAGCAGCCGTGGACTAGCGGCAGATACGCAGTATTTT.

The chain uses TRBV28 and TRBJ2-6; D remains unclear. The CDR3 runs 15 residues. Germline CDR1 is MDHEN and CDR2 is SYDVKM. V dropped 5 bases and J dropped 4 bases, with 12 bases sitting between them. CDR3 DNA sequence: TGTGCCAGCAGTCATGACCGTTCGGGGGCCAACGTCCTGACTTTC. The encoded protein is CASSHDRSGANVLTF.

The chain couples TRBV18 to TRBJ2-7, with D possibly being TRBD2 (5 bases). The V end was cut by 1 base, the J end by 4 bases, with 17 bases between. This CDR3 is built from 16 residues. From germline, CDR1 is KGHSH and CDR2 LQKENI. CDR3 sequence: CASSPLPGSTVYEQYF. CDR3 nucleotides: TGTGCCAGCTCACCACTACCGGGGTCCACGGTTTACGAGCAGTACTTC.

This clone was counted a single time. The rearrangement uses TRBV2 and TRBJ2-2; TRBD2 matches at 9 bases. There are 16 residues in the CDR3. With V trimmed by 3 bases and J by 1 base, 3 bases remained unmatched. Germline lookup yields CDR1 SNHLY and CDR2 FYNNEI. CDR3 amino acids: CASSEGLAQNTGELFF. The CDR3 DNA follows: TGTGCCAGCAGTGAGGGACTAGCCCAGAACACCGGGGAGCTGTTTTTT.

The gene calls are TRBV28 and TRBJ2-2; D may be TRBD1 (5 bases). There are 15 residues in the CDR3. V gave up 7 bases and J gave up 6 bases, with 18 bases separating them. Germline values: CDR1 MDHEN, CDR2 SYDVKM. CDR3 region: CASTEQALGPGELFF. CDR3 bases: TGTGCCAGCACCGAACAGGCTCTGGGCCCCGGGGAGCTGTTTTTT.